The 12 T cell receptor beta chains presented below share a single source sample, sequenced in a study of T cell responses to AZD1222 COVID-19 vaccine. Repertoires were generated with immunoSEQ multiplex PCR, while TCRdb's copy carries only in-frame clones and drops some. There are about 190,000 clones in the sample; about 94% occur only once, and 7% to 9.5% lies in the top ten. The sequencing here drew on peripheral blood, taken on day 0 of AZD1222 vaccination. The receptors derive from an adult in good health.

V usage is TRBV6-4 and J usage is TRBJ2-2, with D maybe TRBD1 (5 bases). This CDR3 comprises 13 residues. Germline V gene lookup returns CDR1 MRHNA and CDR2 SNTAGT. V lost 2 bases, J lost 5 bases, and 6 bases lay in between. CDR3 DNA: TGTGCCAGCAGTGACAGGGGTACCGGGGAGCTGTTTTTT. This gives the protein CASSDRGTGELFF.

In its sample, this clone was seen once. The chain has TRBV27 and TRBJ2-1; 9 bases are a match to TRBD1. Germline CDR1 and CDR2: MNHEY and SMNVEV (reference sequence). The trim removed 5 bases at V and 9 bases at J, leaving 11 bases unmatched. This CDR3 has 15 residues. The DNA of the CDR3 is TGTGCCAGCAGTGCAACCGGGACAGGGTATGGTGAGCAGTTCTTC. Translating gives CASSATGTGYGEQFF.

The genes are TRBV9 and TRBJ2-5; 12 positions agree with TRBD2. This CDR3 has 16 amino acids. Looked up from germline, CDR1 is SGDLS and CDR2 is YYNGEE. V was pared by 2 bases and J by 0 bases, with 2 bases of the junction left unmatched. The CDR3 protein is CASSVSSGRDQETQYF. CDR3 sequence (DNA): TGTGCCAGCAGCGTCTCTAGCGGGAGGGACCAAGAGACCCAGTACTTC. Supplemented by reference TRBV9 and TRBJ2-5, the full variable domain reads DSGVTQTPKHLITATGQRVTLRCSPRSGDLSVYWYQQSLDQGLQFLIQYYNGEERAKGNILERFSAQQFPDLHSELNLSSLELGDSALYFCASSVSSGRDQETQYFGPGTRLLVL.

The chain links TRBV28 to TRBJ1-5, with TRBD1 matching over 9 bases. The trim removed 3 bases at V and 3 bases at J, leaving 12 bases unmatched. The germline V gene has CDR1 MDHEN and CDR2 SYDVKM. The CDR3 spans 18 residues. The CDR3 coding sequence is TGTGCCAGCAGTTTCTTTTCTATCGGGACAGGGAACAATCAGCCCCAGCATTTT. It specifies CASSFFSIGTGNNQPQHF.

The chain recombines TRBV25-1 with TRBJ1-5; TRBD1 is a possible D gene (5 bases). The CDR3 consists of 16 residues. Germline CDR1 and CDR2: MGHDK and SYGVNS. Between the trimmed V and J ends, which lost 2 bases and 2 bases, there was a span of 13 bases. In nucleotides, the CDR3 is TGTGCCAGCAGTGAAGGGGGATCCGTCGGCAATCAGCCCCAGCATTTT. Translated: CASSEGGSVGNQPQHF. The full variable domain, its missing parts supplied by reference TRBV25-1 and TRBJ1-5, is EADIYQTPRYLVIGTGKKITLECSQTMGHDKMYWYQQDPGMELHLIHYSYGVNSTEKGDLSSESTVSRIRTEHFPLTLESARPSHTSQYLCASSEGGSVGNQPQHFGDGTRLSIL.

The gene calls are TRBV7-9 and TRBJ1-2; D gene unclear. The CDR3 is 13 residues long. V was shortened by 3 bases and J by 6 bases, with 11 bases between the two germline ends. Per the germline V gene, CDR1 is SEHNR and CDR2 is FQNEAQ (reference sequence). CDR3 sequence (DNA): TGTGCCAGCAGCTTCGCCCAGTCGGATGGCTACACCTTC. It translates to CASSFAQSDGYTF.

About this clone itself: The identical CDR3 is also encoded by other nucleotide sequences in the sample. The V call is TRBV5-1, the J call TRBJ2-2; TRBD2 aligns across 13 bases. In germline, CDR1 is SGHRS, CDR2 YFSETQ. The CDR3 loop spans 16 amino acids. J lost 5 bases, V lost 0 bases, and 1 base had no gene match. CDR3: CASSLGLAGGTGELFF. In DNA form, the CDR3 reads TGCGCCAGCAGCTTGGGACTAGCGGGAGGTACCGGGGAGCTGTTTTTT.

This rearrangement joins TRBV11-2 to TRBJ2-1; D remains ambiguous. CDR3 length: 11 residues. Germline loops: CDR1 SGHAT, CDR2 FQNNGV. V gave up 4 bases and J gave up 8 bases, with 6 bases separating them. CDR3 region: CASSSIDEQFF. The CDR3 region has the DNA TGTGCCAGCAGCTCGATCGATGAGCAGTTCTTC.

The DNA of the CDR3 is TGTGCCAGTAGCTTAAGGGGGCAAGATACGCAGTATTTT. Translation: CASSLRGQDTQYF. This chain joins TRBV19 and TRBJ2-3; 7 nucleotides match TRBD1. Germline V gene data show CDR1 as LNHDA and CDR2 as SQIVND (reference sequence). This CDR3 region has 13 residues. Trimming took 6 bases from V and 5 from J; bases not matched to a gene: 5.

The gene calls are TRBV28 and TRBJ2-1; D is uncertain. This CDR3 spans 14 amino acids. The V end lost 5 bases, the J end lost 10 bases, and 18 bases lay between the germline ends. Germline CDR1 reads MDHEN; CDR2 reads SYDVKM. CDR3 bases: TGTGCCAGCAGTCACAACGAGTACCTCGGGGAGCAGTTCTTC. Protein product: CASSHNEYLGEQFF. The full variable domain, in which reference TRBV28 and TRBJ2-1 provide the parts outside the CDR3, is DVKVTQSSRYLVKRTGEKVFLECVQDMDHENMFWYRQDPGLGLRLIYFSYDVKMKEKGDIPEGYSVSREKKERFSLILESASTNQTSMYLCASSHNEYLGEQFFGPGTRLTVL.

The rearrangement links TRBV6-5 to TRBJ2-7, with D unclear. Between the trimmed V and J ends, which lost 0 bases and 6 bases, there was a span of 9 bases. The CDR3 consists of 13 residues. Germline-derived CDR1 and CDR2 are MNHEY and SVGAGI. The CDR3 bases are TGTGCCAGCAGTTACTCGAACTGGGGCGAGCAGTACTTC. It codes for CASSYSNWGEQYF.

The chain couples TRBV6-6 to TRBJ2-7; 12 nucleotides align to TRBD2. This CDR3 region has 17 residues. Trimming removed 5 bases from V and 4 bases from J; junction bases left unmatched: 12. Looked up from germline, CDR1 is MNHNY and CDR2 is SVGAGI (reference sequence). The CDR3 protein is CASSLGVGLAGPYEQYF. In DNA form, the CDR3 reads TGTGCCAGCAGTCTAGGAGTGGGACTAGCGGGCCCTTACGAGCAGTACTTC.